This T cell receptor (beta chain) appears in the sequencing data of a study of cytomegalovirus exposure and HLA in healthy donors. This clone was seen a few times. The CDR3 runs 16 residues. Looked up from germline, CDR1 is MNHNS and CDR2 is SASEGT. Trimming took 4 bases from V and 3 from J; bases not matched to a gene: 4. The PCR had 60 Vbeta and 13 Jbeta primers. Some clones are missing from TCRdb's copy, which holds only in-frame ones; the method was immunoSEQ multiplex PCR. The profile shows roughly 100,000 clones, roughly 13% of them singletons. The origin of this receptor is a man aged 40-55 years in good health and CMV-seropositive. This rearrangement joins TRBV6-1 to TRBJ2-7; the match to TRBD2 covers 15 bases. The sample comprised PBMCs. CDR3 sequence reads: CASSGGTSGRFYEQYF. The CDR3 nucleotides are TGTGCCAGCAGTGGGGGGACTAGCGGGAGGTTCTACGAGCAGTACTTC.